The entry that follows covers one TCR beta chain sequence. With 6 bases removed from V and 2 bases from J, the gap between germline ends came to 17 bases. Germline values: CDR1 KGHSH, CDR2 LQKENI. The CDR3 sequence is 15 residues long. The data were taken from a study of CD8 T cells in Susac syndrome. After extraction with the RNeasy kit, roughly 0.45 to 1 ug of the RNA was reverse transcribed using random hexamers. TCRdb reanalysed the immunoSEQ multiplex PCR reads using MiXCR and keeps one entry per CDR3 protein. Seen here are 20,000 or so distinct CDR3 sequences, about 95% observed once, and the top ten hold around 0.21%.

Sequencing was performed on CD8+ T cells from PBMCs. This rearrangement joins TRBV18 to TRBJ2-7; the D gene is possibly TRBD2 (7 bases). This receptor was taken from a human donor in good health. The DNA of the CDR3 is TGTGCCAGCTCTAGGGGGGAGCGGGGAACCTACGAGCAGTACGTC. Protein product: CASSRGERGTYEQYV.